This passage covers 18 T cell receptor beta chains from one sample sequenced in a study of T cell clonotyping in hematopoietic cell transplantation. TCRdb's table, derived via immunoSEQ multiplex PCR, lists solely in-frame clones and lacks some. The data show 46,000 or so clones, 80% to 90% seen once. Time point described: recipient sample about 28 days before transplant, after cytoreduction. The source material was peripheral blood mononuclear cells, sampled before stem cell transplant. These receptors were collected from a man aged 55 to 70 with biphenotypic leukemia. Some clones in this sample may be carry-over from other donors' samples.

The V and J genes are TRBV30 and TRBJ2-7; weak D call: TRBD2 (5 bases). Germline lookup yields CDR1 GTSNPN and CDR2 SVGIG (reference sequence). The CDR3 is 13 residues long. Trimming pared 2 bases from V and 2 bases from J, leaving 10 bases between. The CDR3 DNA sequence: TGTGCCTGGAGTAGCGGCGAGGCCTACGAGCAGTACTTC. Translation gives CAWSSGEAYEQYF.

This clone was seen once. The CDR3 here is CASSTEATNEKLFF. CDR3 DNA sequence: TGTGCCAGTAGTACTGAAGCAACTAATGAAAAACTGTTTTTT. J is TRBJ1-4 and V is TRBV19, with D uncertain. The V end was cut by 4 bases, the J end by 0 bases, with 6 bases between. CDR1 LNHDA and CDR2 SQIVND come from the germline V gene (reference sequence). This CDR3 is built from 14 residues.

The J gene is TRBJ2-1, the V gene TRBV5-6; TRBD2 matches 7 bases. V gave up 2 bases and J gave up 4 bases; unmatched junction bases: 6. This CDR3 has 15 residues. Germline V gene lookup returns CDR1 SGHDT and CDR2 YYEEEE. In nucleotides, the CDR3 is TGTGCCAGCAGCTTATCGACTAGCAATTACAATGAGCAGTTCTTC. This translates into CASSLSTSNYNEQFF.

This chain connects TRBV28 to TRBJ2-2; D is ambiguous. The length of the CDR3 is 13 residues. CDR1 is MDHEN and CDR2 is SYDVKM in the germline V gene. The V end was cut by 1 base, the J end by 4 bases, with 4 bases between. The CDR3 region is CASSLLVTGELFF. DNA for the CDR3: TGTGCCAGCAGTTTATTAGTCACCGGGGAGCTGTTTTTT.

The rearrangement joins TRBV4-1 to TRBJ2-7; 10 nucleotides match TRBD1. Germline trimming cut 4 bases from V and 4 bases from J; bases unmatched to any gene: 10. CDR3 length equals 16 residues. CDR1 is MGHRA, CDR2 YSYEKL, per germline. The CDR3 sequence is CASSLVAGTGDYEQYF. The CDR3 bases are TGCGCCAGCAGCCTTGTAGCCGGGACAGGGGATTACGAGCAGTACTTC.

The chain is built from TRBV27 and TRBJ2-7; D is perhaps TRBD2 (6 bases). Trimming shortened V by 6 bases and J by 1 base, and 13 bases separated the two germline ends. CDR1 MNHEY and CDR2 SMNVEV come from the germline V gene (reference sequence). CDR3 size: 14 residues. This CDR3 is CASSGRSGSYEQYF. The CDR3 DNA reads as TGTGCCAGCAGCGGGAGAAGTGGGTCCTACGAGCAGTACTTC.

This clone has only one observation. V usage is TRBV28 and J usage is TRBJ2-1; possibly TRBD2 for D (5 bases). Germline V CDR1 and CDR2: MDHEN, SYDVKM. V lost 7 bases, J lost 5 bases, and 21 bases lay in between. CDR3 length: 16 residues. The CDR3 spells CASKHYGEELHNEQFF. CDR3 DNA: TGTGCCAGCAAGCACTACGGGGAAGAGCTACACAATGAGCAGTTCTTC. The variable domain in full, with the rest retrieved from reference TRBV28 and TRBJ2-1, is DVKVTQSSRYLVKRTGEKVFLECVQDMDHENMFWYRQDPGLGLRLIYFSYDVKMKEKGDIPEGYSVSREKKERFSLILESASTNQTSMYLCASKHYGEELHNEQFFGPGTRLTVL.

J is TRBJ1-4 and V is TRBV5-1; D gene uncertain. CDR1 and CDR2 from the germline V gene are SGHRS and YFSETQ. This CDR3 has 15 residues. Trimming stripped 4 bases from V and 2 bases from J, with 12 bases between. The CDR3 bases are TGCGCCAGCAGCCCGAGGGAGGGCACTAATGAAAAACTGTTTTTT. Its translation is CASSPREGTNEKLFF.

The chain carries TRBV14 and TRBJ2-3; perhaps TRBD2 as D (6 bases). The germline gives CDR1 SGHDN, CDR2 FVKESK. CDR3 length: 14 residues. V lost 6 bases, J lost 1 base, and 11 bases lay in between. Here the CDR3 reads CASRGRWGTDTQYF. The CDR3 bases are TGTGCCAGCAGAGGGAGGTGGGGCACAGATACGCAGTATTTT. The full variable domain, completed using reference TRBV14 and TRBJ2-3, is EAGVTQFPSHSVIEKGQTVTLRCDPISGHDNLYWYRRVMGKEIKFLLHFVKESKQDESGMPNNRFLAERTGGTYSTLKVQPAELEDSGVYFCASRGRWGTDTQYFGPGTRLTVL.

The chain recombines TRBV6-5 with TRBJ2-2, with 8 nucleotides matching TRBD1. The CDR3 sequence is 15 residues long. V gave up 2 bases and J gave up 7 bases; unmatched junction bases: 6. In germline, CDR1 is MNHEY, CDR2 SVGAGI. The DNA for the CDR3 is TGTGCCAGCAGTTACAGGCAGGGGGCTGGCGGGGAGCTGTTTTTT. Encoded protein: CASSYRQGAGGELFF.

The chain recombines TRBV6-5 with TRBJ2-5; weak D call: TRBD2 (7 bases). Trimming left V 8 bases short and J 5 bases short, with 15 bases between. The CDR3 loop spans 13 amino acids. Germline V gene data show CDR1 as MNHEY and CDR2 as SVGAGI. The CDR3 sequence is CASAKGGAETQYF. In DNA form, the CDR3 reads TGTGCCAGCGCCAAAGGGGGGGCGGAGACCCAGTACTTC.

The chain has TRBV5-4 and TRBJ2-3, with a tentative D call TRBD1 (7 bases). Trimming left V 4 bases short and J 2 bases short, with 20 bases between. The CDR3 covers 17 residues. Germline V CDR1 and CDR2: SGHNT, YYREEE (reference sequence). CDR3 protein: CASSASPDRDSTDTQYF. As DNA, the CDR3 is TGTGCCAGCAGCGCGAGTCCCGACAGGGACTCCACAGATACGCAGTATTTT.

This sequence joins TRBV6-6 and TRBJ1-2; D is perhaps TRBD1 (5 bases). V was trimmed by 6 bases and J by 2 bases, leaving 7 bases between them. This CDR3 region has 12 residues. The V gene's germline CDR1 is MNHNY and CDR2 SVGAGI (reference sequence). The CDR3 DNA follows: TGTGCCAGCAGCCGGGGGAACTATGGCTACACCTTC. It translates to CASSRGNYGYTF.

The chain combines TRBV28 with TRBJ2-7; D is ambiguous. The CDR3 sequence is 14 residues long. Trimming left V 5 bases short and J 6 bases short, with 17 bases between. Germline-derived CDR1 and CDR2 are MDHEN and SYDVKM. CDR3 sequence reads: CASSKPAIPGEQYF. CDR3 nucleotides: TGTGCCAGCAGTAAACCGGCCATACCAGGCGAGCAGTACTTC.

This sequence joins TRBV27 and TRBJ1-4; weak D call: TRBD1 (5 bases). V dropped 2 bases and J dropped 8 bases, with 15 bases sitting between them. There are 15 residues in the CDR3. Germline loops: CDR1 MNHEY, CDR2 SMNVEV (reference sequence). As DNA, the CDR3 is TGTGCCAGCAGTTTAGTTGCAGGGAGAGGAGAAAAACTGTTTTTT. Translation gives CASSLVAGRGEKLFF.

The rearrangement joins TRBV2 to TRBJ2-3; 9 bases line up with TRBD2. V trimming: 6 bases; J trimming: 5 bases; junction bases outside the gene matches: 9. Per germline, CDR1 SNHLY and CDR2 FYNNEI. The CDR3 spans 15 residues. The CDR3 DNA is TGTGCCAGCAGAAGACTAGCGGACCCACAAGATACGCAGTATTTT. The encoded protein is CASRRLADPQDTQYF.

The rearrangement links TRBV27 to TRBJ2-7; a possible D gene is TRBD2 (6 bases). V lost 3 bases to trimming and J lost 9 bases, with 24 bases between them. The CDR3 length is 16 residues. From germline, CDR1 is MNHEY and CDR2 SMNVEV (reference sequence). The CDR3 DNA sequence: TGTGCCAGCAGTTTCGTTGGAGGGCATTTAGGGTCTGGGCAGTACTTC. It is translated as CASSFVGGHLGSGQYF.

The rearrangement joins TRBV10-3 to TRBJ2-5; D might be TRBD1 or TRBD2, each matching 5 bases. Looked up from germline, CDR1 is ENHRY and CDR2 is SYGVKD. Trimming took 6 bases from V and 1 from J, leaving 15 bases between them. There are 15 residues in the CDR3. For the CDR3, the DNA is TGTGCCATCAGCGACGACAGAGGGTTCCAAGAGACCCAGTACTTC. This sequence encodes CAISDDRGFQETQYF.